This T cell receptor (beta chain) was retrieved from a study of blood T cell repertoires in COVID-19. Study in general: Italy, Spain and the United States were the sources of the convalescent and acute COVID-19 samples. PBMCs, B-cell-depleted T cells, or T cells provided the cDNA or gDNA that made up the material.

The CDR3 is made up of 14 amino acids. From germline, CDR1 is SNHLY and CDR2 FYNNEI. Trimming took off 4 bases at V and 5 bases at J, with 14 bases between the two ends. Original methodology: Scientists estimated how many nucleated cells there were by amplifying reference gene primers. Assay used: immunoSEQ multiplex PCR; TCRdb lists only in-frame clones, some missing. Clone size and V and J calls were adopted from that table, with D and trimming inferred from the DNA. The data contain over 150,000 clones, about 80% of them singletons. Seattle-derived patients entered the study during active infection and were followed longitudinally. This clone was seen only once.

The TCR originated in a woman aged 55-70 years with COVID-19, enrolled during active disease. Sequencing used peripheral blood. This chain uses TRBV2 with TRBJ1-2; tentative D call: TRBD1 (6 bases). The CDR3 region is CASSVDSAIYGYTF. In DNA, the CDR3 is TGTGCCAGCAGTGTGGACAGCGCAATTTATGGCTACACCTTC.